A single sample gave rise to the 27 T cell receptor beta chains below, sequenced in a study of vaccination effects on CD4 cells after COVID-19. Generated by immunoSEQ multiplex PCR, the TCRdb table keeps only in-frame clones and is missing some. This sample has about 41,000 clones, with approximately 70% found just once. Prior to sequencing, the ViraFEST assay stimulated PBMC with viral peptide pools, which expanded the antigen-specific CD4+ T cells. Culture proceeded for about 11 days, and CD4+ T cells were then isolated. Nucleocapsid antibodies stayed negative before and after vaccination, showing no earlier SARS-CoV-2 infection. Antigens for these TCRs are unknown. The sample was CD4+ T cells from PBMCs cultured with HCoV-OC43 spike peptides, taken before COVID-19 vaccination. Subset specified: HCoV-OC43 spike overlapping peptide pool stimulation. All receptors derive from a human donor who received a COVID-19 vaccine.

The count of this clone is one. DNA for the CDR3: TGTGCCAGCAGCTACCCGGACGGGCATAGCTACACCTTC. It codes for CASSYPDGHSYTF. This sequence joins TRBV5-4 and TRBJ1-2; D is undetermined. The CDR3 is made up of 13 amino acids. Trimming cost V 3 bases and J 9 bases, with 15 bases left between them. Germline V gives CDR1 SGHNT, CDR2 YYREEE (reference sequence).

The chain recombines TRBV5-6 with TRBJ1-1; no reliable D call. The germline V and J ends were trimmed by 2 bases and 8 bases, with 7 bases remaining between them. CDR3 size: 11 residues. From germline, CDR1 is SGHDT and CDR2 YYEEEE. As DNA, the CDR3 is TGTGCCAGCAGCTTATTCGGGGAAGCTTTCTTT. Encoded protein: CASSLFGEAFF.

This clone appeared a single time. This chain joins TRBV5-6 and TRBJ2-1; 10 bases are a match to TRBD1. V lost 3 bases to trimming and J lost 2 bases; unmatched junction nucleotides: 5. The germline V gene encodes CDR1 SGHDT and CDR2 YYEEEE. The CDR3 contains 16 residues. The CDR3 region is CASSSSGTGAYNEQFF. The DNA of the CDR3 is TGTGCCAGCAGCTCGTCCGGGACAGGGGCCTACAATGAGCAGTTCTTC.

The DNA of the CDR3 is TGTGCCAGCAGCGTACCTCCTAGCGGGGGCCAGGAGACCCAGTACTTC. Its translation is CASSVPPSGGQETQYF. V is TRBV7-8 and J is TRBJ2-5, with 10 bases matching TRBD2. In germline, CDR1 is SGHVS, CDR2 FQNEAQ. The V gene end was trimmed by 5 bases and the J gene end by 5 bases; junction bases not matched to a gene: 11. The CDR3 covers 16 residues.

The chain is built from TRBV4-1 and TRBJ1-1, with no clear D. Germline values: CDR1 MGHRA, CDR2 YSYEKL. V lost 0 bases and J 3 bases, leaving 14 bases between the germline ends. The CDR3 extends over 16 amino acids. The CDR3 region is CASSQDRWREDTEAFF. CDR3 bases: TGCGCCAGCAGCCAAGATCGTTGGCGTGAGGACACTGAAGCTTTCTTT.

J is TRBJ1-2 and V is TRBV7-2; the D is unclear. The CDR3 has 14 amino acids. Trimming cost V 5 bases and J 6 bases, with 16 bases left between them. Looked up from germline, CDR1 is SGHTA and CDR2 is FQGNSA. The CDR3 nucleotides are TGTGCCAGCAGCCCCGGCTGGGTCCGGGATGGCTACACCTTC. Translation: CASSPGWVRDGYTF.

For the CDR3, the DNA is TGTGCCAGCAGCCTCTCTGGGGCGAACACCGGGGAGCTGTTTTTT. Translating gives CASSLSGANTGELFF. V gene TRBV5-8 combines with J gene TRBJ2-2; D not resolved. This CDR3 is built from 15 residues. With 4 bases removed from V and 0 bases from J, the gap between germline ends came to 10 bases. Germline loops: CDR1 SGHTS, CDR2 YDEGEE.

The chain is built from TRBV10-3 and TRBJ2-2; weak D call: TRBD2 (6 bases). The germline CDR1 and CDR2 sequences are ENHRY and SYGVKD. There are 14 residues in the CDR3. V was pared by 10 bases and J by 6 bases, with 18 bases between. This CDR3 is CASLGIGGSGELFF. CDR3 sequence (DNA): TGTGCCAGCCTGGGTATCGGGGGATCCGGGGAGCTGTTTTTT.

J is TRBJ1-2 and V is TRBV4-3; D ambiguous. With 4 bases removed from V and 7 bases from J, the gap between germline ends came to 19 bases. The CDR3 has 15 amino acids. The germline V gene has CDR1 LGHNA and CDR2 YSLEER. CDR3 sequence reads: CASSPPGRAVGGYTF. The CDR3 DNA follows: TGCGCCAGCAGCCCCCCGGGGAGGGCGGTAGGTGGCTACACCTTC.

This clone was detected only a few times. This sequence joins TRBV4-1 and TRBJ2-1; perhaps TRBD1 as D (6 bases). Trimming took 2 bases from V and 5 from J, leaving 13 bases between them. Germline CDR1 reads MGHRA; CDR2 reads YSYEKL. The CDR3 length is 15 residues. The CDR3 DNA sequence: TGCGCCAGCAGCCAATTGGGGGCAAGAGACAATGAGCAGTTCTTC. Residues: CASSQLGARDNEQFF.

The chain uses TRBV12-3 or TRBV12-4 and TRBJ1-1; D not certain. The V end lost 3 bases, the J end lost 11 bases, and 10 bases lay between the germline ends. The CDR3 runs 11 residues. The CDR3 loop is CASSFGWVAFF. Written as DNA, the CDR3 is TGTGCCAGCAGTTTCGGTTGGGTGGCTTTCTTT.

This chain links TRBV4-1 with TRBJ2-1; 7 bases are a match to TRBD2. The CDR3 spans 18 residues. Germline assignment: CDR1 MGHRA and CDR2 YSYEKL. Trimming at V came to 0 bases and at J to 8 bases, leaving 16 bases not matched to a gene. CDR3 coding DNA: TGCGCCAGCAGCCAAGACGGTTCGATGTTGGGGGGGTACGATGAGCAGTTCTTC. It is translated as CASSQDGSMLGGYDEQFF.

The chain carries TRBV27 and TRBJ2-2; D is perhaps TRBD2 (6 bases). V shed 5 bases and J shed 6 bases, with 19 bases lying between them. Germline V gene sequence: CDR1 MNHEY, CDR2 SMNVEV (reference sequence). This CDR3 is 16 amino acids long. Here the CDR3 DNA reads TGTGCCAGCAGTCTGGGGGGATGGTATAGTGCCGGGGAGCTGTTTTTT. Protein sequence: CASSLGGWYSAGELFF.

The rearrangement links TRBV5-6 to TRBJ2-5, with TRBD2 matching 13 bases. Germline CDR1 is SGHDT and CDR2 is YYEEEE. This CDR3 region has 16 residues. The V segment lost 3 bases and the J segment 1 base; nucleotides outside the gene matches: 3. The CDR3 region has the DNA TGTGCCAGCAGCTGGGGACTAGCGGGGATCCAAGAGACCCAGTACTTC. Its protein is CASSWGLAGIQETQYF.

The chain links TRBV30 to TRBJ1-2; D is uncertain. This CDR3 spans 14 amino acids. Germline assignment: CDR1 GTSNPN and CDR2 SVGIG (reference sequence). V lost 1 base, J lost 4 bases, and 13 bases lay in between. In DNA form, the CDR3 reads TGTGCCTGGAGTGCTGGACCACGCGGCTATGGCTACACCTTC. This codes for CAWSAGPRGYGYTF.

This chain links TRBV5-1 with TRBJ2-3; D not certain. The CDR3 is 13 amino acids. Per germline, CDR1 SGHRS and CDR2 YFSETQ. V was pared by 4 bases and J by 5 bases, with 11 bases between. The CDR3 nucleotides read TGCGCCAGCAGCCCCGCTCGGCAAGATACGCAGTATTTT. This sequence encodes CASSPARQDTQYF.

This clone was observed a handful of times. J is TRBJ1-3 and V is TRBV30, with unresolved D. This CDR3 is built from 12 residues. Germline CDR1 reads GTSNPN; CDR2 reads SVGIG (reference sequence). The germline V and J ends were trimmed by 2 bases and 1 base, with 3 bases remaining between them. CDR3 protein: CAWSPSGNTIYF. CDR3 DNA sequence: TGTGCCTGGAGTCCTTCTGGAAACACCATATATTTT.

The chain combines TRBV28 with TRBJ1-4, with TRBD1 matching over 7 bases. The CDR3 consists of 13 residues. The germline gives CDR1 MDHEN, CDR2 SYDVKM. With 8 bases clipped from V and 5 bases from J, the junction kept 5 bases outside the gene matches. CDR3 sequence: CASQGDRNEKLFF. CDR3 DNA: TGTGCCAGCCAGGGGGACCGGAATGAAAAACTGTTTTTT. Variable domain in full (rest from reference TRBV28 and TRBJ1-4): DVKVTQSSRYLVKRTGEKVFLECVQDMDHENMFWYRQDPGLGLRLIYFSYDVKMKEKGDIPEGYSVSREKKERFSLILESASTNQTSMYLCASQGDRNEKLFFGSGTQLSVL.

The chain employs TRBV19 and TRBJ2-5, with D uncertain. V shed 5 bases and J shed 10 bases, with 26 bases lying between them. Looked up from germline, CDR1 is LNHDA and CDR2 is SQIVND (reference sequence). The CDR3 sequence is 16 residues long. DNA for the CDR3: TGTGCCAGTAGTCCCAGACACCGCCTGGCCAAAGTGGACCAGTACTTC. It codes for CASSPRHRLAKVDQYF.

This chain connects TRBV10-3 to TRBJ2-1; no definite D call. Between the trimmed V and J ends, which lost 4 bases and 9 bases, there was a span of 13 bases. The CDR3 extends over 13 amino acids. Germline loops: CDR1 ENHRY, CDR2 SYGVKD. The DNA of the CDR3 is TGTGCCATCAGTGCATCGTTGACCAGTGAGCAGTTCTTC. This codes for CAISASLTSEQFF.

The chain combines TRBV9 with TRBJ1-2; possibly TRBD1 for D (6 bases). Per the germline V gene, CDR1 is SGDLS and CDR2 is YYNGEE. CDR3 length: 15 amino acids. V shed 0 bases and J shed 3 bases, with 12 bases lying between them. This chain's CDR3 is CASSVEPGHDYGYTF. DNA of the CDR3: TGTGCCAGCAGCGTAGAACCGGGACACGACTATGGCTACACCTTC.

J is TRBJ1-6 and V is TRBV6-2 or TRBV6-3, with unresolved D. Germline loops: CDR1 MNHEY, CDR2 SVGEGT. Trimming took off 2 bases at V and 6 bases at J, with 17 bases between the two ends. CDR3 length equals 17 residues. The CDR3 region has the DNA TGTGCCAGCAGTTACGCCAGGACGGCAATTGGTAATTCACCCCTCCACTTT. Translated: CASSYARTAIGNSPLHF.

This clone was counted a few times. The V call is TRBV11-2, the J call TRBJ1-4; D is undetermined. CDR1 and CDR2 from the germline V gene are SGHAT and FQNNGV. The CDR3 loop spans 15 amino acids. The V end was cut by 2 bases, the J end by 8 bases, with 15 bases between. The CDR3 here is CASSLNRSPGEKLFF. In nucleotides, the CDR3 is TGTGCCAGCAGCTTAAACAGATCCCCGGGGGAAAAACTGTTTTTT. Drawing the rest from reference TRBV11-2 and TRBJ1-4, the complete variable domain is EAGVAQSPRYKIIEKRQSVAFWCNPISGHATLYWYQQILGQGPKLLIQFQNNGVVDDSQLPKDRFSAERLKGVDSTLKIQPAKLEDSAVYLCASSLNRSPGEKLFFGSGTQLSVL.

This clone was seen a single time. The gene calls are TRBV15 and TRBJ2-7; 9 bases align to TRBD1. The CDR3 is 14 residues long. V lost 5 bases to trimming and J lost 1 base; unmatched junction nucleotides: 3. Germline values: CDR1 LNHNV, CDR2 YYDKDF (reference sequence). CDR3 in DNA: TGTGCCACCAGCCGGGACAGGGTTTCCTACGAGCAGTACTTC. Protein product: CATSRDRVSYEQYF. The entire variable domain, with the rest obtained from reference TRBV15 and TRBJ2-7, is as follows: DAMVIQNPRYQVTQFGKPVTLSCSQTLNHNVMYWYQQKSSQAPKLLFHYYDKDFNNEADTPDNFQSRRPNTSFCFLDIRSPGLGDTAMYLCATSRDRVSYEQYFGPGTRLTVT.

This chain's CDR3 is CAWRTTVNTEAFF. CDR3 in DNA: TGTGCCTGGAGGACGACGGTGAACACTGAAGCTTTCTTT. The rearrangement joins TRBV30 to TRBJ1-1; D gene unclear. The V end lost 3 bases, the J end lost 0 bases, and 8 bases lay between the germline ends. The CDR3 has 13 amino acids. The germline V gene encodes CDR1 GTSNPN and CDR2 SVGIG (reference sequence).

The chain carries TRBV24-1 and TRBJ2-7, with 11 nucleotides matching TRBD1. Unmatched junction bases numbered 0, after V lost 9 bases and J lost 6 bases. From germline, CDR1 is KGHDR and CDR2 SFDVKD. The CDR3 spans 11 residues. CDR3 DNA sequence: TGTGCCACCGGGACAGGGGGCGAGCAGTACTTC. Its translation is CATGTGGEQYF.

The chain recombines TRBV24-1 with TRBJ2-1; 8 positions agree with TRBD2. Germline V gene data show CDR1 as KGHDR and CDR2 as SFDVKD. V lost 4 bases and J lost 6; bases outside the gene matches: 10. The length of the CDR3 is 16 residues. CDR3 residues: CATSDPKRGGRNEQFF. CDR3 DNA: TGTGCCACCAGTGACCCTAAACGGGGGGGCCGCAATGAGCAGTTCTTC.